Each of the 14 T cell receptor beta chains below was sequenced from the same sample in a study of blood T cell repertoires in COVID-19. Sequenced by immunoSEQ multiplex PCR; TCRdb stores in-frame clones only, minus some. Counted here are 150,000 or so clones, about four fifths occurring once; the ten biggest clones make up approximately 9.1%. Input material: PBMCs or T cells enriched from blood (not recorded which). These receptors all come from a man aged 50 to 60 who had recovered from COVID-19.

This clone was counted a single time. V and J are TRBV6-5 and TRBJ1-1; D ambiguous. Trimming cost V 1 base and J 0 bases, with 6 bases left between them. The CDR3 loop spans 14 amino acids. Germline V gene sequence: CDR1 MNHEY, CDR2 SVGAGI. DNA of the CDR3: TGTGCCAGCAGTTACTACGGGATGAACACTGAAGCTTTCTTT. It is translated as CASSYYGMNTEAFF.

The rearrangement links TRBV7-8 to TRBJ2-3; 11 bases align to TRBD2. The CDR3 has 15 residues. CDR1 and CDR2 from the germline V gene are SGHVS and FQNEAQ. V was pared by 5 bases and J by 3 bases, with 4 bases of the junction left unmatched. DNA for the CDR3: TGTGCCAGCAGCACCCGACTAGCGGGGACAGATACGCAGTATTTT. This sequence encodes CASSTRLAGTDTQYF.

The chain combines TRBV7-8 with TRBJ1-1, with a possible D match to TRBD1 (5 bases). The V and J ends lost 2 bases and 6 bases respectively, with 10 bases between them. Germline CDR1 reads SGHVS; CDR2 reads FQNEAQ. The length of the CDR3 is 13 residues. The CDR3 here is CASSLQGRAEAFF. Written as DNA, the CDR3 is TGTGCCAGCAGCTTACAGGGTCGCGCTGAAGCTTTCTTT.

This clone was counted a single time. The chain carries TRBV30 and TRBJ2-3, with TRBD1 identical over 7 bases. The CDR3 sequence is 14 residues long. Germline V CDR1 and CDR2: GTSNPN, SVGIG (reference sequence). V shed 2 bases, J shed 3 bases, and the junction held 5 bases outside the gene matches. In nucleotides, the CDR3 is TGTGCCTGGAGTACACCGACAGGGACAGATACGCAGTATTTT. Its translation: CAWSTPTGTDTQYF.

In regard to this clone: This specimen includes other DNA sequences encoding the same CDR3. The V and J genes are TRBV15 and TRBJ2-7; D may be TRBD1 (8 bases). There are 15 residues in the CDR3. Germline V gives CDR1 LNHNV, CDR2 YYDKDF (reference sequence). The V end lost 1 base, the J end lost 2 bases, and 12 bases lay between the germline ends. DNA of the CDR3: TGTGCCACCAGCAGAGGACAGGGGACTACCTACGAGCAGTACTTC. Its protein product is CATSRGQGTTYEQYF.

The CDR3 DNA sequence: TGTGCCACCAGCCGTCGGACAGGGGATAATGAAAAACTGTTTTTT. It translates to CATSRRTGDNEKLFF. The J gene is TRBJ1-4, the V gene TRBV15; 9 positions match TRBD1. Trimming removed 5 bases from V and 4 bases from J; junction bases left unmatched: 5. Looked up from germline, CDR1 is LNHNV and CDR2 is YYDKDF (reference sequence). The CDR3 loop spans 15 amino acids.

This clone was recorded once. J is TRBJ2-1 and V is TRBV5-1; D is undetermined. Trimming removed 0 bases at V and 3 bases at J, with 7 bases between. Germline CDR1 and CDR2: SGHRS and YFSETQ. The CDR3 sequence is 14 residues long. The chain's CDR3 is CASSLGPGYNEQFF. The DNA of the CDR3 is TGCGCCAGCAGCTTGGGTCCAGGCTACAATGAGCAGTTCTTC.

The gene calls are TRBV7-8 and TRBJ2-7; 9 bases map to TRBD2. Trimming took 1 base from V and 0 from J; bases not matched to a gene: 4. Germline V gene lookup returns CDR1 SGHVS and CDR2 FQNEAQ. The CDR3 is 16 residues long. In nucleotides, the CDR3 is TGTGCCAGCAGCTTAGAAGCGGGGGGCAGCTCCTACGAGCAGTACTTC. Amino acid sequence: CASSLEAGGSSYEQYF.

The chain uses TRBV6-1 and TRBJ1-3, with D unresolved. Germline V lookup: CDR1 MNHNS, CDR2 SASEGT. The CDR3 runs 15 residues. V was pared by 3 bases and J by 0 bases, with 9 bases between. CDR3 sequence: CASSDPPLSGNTIYF. CDR3 bases: TGTGCCAGCAGTGATCCCCCCCTCTCTGGAAACACCATATATTTT.

The J gene is TRBJ1-2, the V gene TRBV19; D is perhaps TRBD1 (6 bases). This CDR3 is 15 amino acids long. Trimming removed 3 bases at V and 1 base at J, with 12 bases between. CDR1 is LNHDA, CDR2 SQIVND, per germline (reference sequence). CDR3 loop: CASSMGQGSNYGYTF. CDR3 DNA: TGTGCCAGTAGTATGGGGCAGGGGAGTAACTATGGCTACACCTTC.

This chain uses TRBV29-1 with TRBJ2-3, with 7 bases that match TRBD2. The CDR3 totals 13 residues. Unmatched junction bases numbered 7, after V lost 4 bases and J lost 6 bases. Germline V gene lookup returns CDR1 SQVTM and CDR2 ANQGSEA. The chain's CDR3 is CSVGILGGDTQYF. The CDR3, as DNA: TGCAGCGTTGGAATTTTGGGGGGGGATACGCAGTATTTT.

The rearrangement joins TRBV19 to TRBJ2-3; 7 bases line up with TRBD2. The junction had 5 bases not matched to a gene; V was cut back by 3 bases and J by 5 bases. This CDR3 is built from 14 residues. Germline V gives CDR1 LNHDA, CDR2 SQIVND (reference sequence). The CDR3 coding sequence is TGTGCCAGTAGTATTGGACTAGGGGTAGATACGCAGTATTTT. It codes for CASSIGLGVDTQYF.

The J gene is TRBJ2-5, the V gene TRBV30, with 9 bases that match TRBD2. The trim removed 2 bases at V and 1 base at J, leaving 8 bases unmatched. The germline CDR1 and CDR2 sequences are GTSNPN and SVGIG (reference sequence). This CDR3 spans 16 amino acids. DNA for the CDR3: TGTGCCTGGAGTCTCGGGCTAGCGGGGCCCCAAGAGACCCAGTACTTC. This encodes CAWSLGLAGPQETQYF.

The chain carries TRBV19 and TRBJ2-4; D possibly corresponds to TRBD2 (6 bases). Per the germline V gene, CDR1 is LNHDA and CDR2 is SQIVND (reference sequence). This CDR3 spans 15 amino acids. Between the trimmed V and J ends, which lost 6 bases and 0 bases, there was a span of 12 bases. The CDR3 loop reads CASSDVAVAKNIQYF. For the CDR3, the DNA is TGTGCCAGTAGCGATGTAGCGGTAGCCAAAAACATTCAGTACTTC.